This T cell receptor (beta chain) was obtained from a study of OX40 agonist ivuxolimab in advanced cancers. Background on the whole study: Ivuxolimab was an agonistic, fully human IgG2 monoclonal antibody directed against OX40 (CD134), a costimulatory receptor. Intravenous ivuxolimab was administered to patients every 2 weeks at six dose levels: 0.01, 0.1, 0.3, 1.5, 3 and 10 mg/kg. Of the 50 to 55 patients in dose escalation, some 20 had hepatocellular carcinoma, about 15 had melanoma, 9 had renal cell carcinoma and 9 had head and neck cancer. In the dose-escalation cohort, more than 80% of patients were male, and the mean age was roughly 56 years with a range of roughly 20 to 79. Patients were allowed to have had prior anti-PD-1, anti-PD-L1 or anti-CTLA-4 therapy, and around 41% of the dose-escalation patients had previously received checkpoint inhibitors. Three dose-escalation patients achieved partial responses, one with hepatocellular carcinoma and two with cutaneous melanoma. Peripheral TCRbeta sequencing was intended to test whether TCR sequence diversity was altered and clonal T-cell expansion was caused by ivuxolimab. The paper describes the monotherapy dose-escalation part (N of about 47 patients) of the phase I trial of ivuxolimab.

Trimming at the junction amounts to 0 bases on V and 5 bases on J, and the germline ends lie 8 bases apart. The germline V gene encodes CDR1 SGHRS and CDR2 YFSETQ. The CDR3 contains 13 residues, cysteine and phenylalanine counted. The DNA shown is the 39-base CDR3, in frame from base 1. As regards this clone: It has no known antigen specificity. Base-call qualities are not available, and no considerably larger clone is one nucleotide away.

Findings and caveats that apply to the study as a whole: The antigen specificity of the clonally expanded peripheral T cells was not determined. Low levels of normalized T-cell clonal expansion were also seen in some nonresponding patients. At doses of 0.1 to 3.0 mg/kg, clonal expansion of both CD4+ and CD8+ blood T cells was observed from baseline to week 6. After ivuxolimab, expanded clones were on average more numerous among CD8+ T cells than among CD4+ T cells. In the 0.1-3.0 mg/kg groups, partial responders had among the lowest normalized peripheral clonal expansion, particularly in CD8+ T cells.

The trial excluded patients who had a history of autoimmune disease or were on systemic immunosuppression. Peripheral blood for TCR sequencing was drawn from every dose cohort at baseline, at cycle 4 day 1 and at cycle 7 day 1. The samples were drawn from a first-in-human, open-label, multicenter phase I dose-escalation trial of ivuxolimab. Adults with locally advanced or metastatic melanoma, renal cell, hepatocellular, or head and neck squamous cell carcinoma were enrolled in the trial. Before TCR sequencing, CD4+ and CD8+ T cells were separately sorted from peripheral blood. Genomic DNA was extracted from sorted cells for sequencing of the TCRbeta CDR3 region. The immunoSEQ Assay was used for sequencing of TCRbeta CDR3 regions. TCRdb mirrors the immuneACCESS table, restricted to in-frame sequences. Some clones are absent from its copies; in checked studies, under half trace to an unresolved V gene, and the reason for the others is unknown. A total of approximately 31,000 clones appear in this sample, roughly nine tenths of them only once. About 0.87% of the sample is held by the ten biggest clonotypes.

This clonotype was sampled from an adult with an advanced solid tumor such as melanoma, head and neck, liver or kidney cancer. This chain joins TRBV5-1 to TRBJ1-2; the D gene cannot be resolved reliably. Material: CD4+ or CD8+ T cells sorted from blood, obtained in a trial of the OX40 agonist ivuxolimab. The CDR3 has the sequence CASSLEGGYGYTF. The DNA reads TGCGCCAGCAGCTTGGAAGGCGGGTATGGCTACACCTTC.